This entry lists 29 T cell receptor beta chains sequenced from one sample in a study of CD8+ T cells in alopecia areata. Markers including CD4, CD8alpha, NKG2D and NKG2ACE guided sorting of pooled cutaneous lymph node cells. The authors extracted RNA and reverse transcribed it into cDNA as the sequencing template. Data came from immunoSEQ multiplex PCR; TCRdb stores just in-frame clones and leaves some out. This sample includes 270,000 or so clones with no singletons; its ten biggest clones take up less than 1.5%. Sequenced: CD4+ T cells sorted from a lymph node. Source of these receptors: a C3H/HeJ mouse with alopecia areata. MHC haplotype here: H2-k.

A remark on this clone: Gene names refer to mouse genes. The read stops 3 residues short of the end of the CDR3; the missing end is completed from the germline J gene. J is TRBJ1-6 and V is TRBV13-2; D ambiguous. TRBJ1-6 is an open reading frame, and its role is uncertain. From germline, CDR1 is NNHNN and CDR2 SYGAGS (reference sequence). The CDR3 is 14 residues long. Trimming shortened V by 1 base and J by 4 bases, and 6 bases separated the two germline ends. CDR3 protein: CASGDWWYNSPLYF. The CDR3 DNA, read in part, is TGTGCCAGCGGTGATTGGTGGTATAATTCGCCC.

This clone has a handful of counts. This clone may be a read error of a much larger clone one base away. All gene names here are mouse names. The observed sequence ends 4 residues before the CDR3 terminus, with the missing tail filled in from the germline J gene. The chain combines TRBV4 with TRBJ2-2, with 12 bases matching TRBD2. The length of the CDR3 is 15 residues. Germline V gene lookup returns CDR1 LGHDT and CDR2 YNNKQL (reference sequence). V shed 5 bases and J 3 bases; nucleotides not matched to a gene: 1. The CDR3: CASSRTGGDTGQLYF. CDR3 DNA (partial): TGTGCCAGCAGCCGGACTGGGGGGGACACCGGG.

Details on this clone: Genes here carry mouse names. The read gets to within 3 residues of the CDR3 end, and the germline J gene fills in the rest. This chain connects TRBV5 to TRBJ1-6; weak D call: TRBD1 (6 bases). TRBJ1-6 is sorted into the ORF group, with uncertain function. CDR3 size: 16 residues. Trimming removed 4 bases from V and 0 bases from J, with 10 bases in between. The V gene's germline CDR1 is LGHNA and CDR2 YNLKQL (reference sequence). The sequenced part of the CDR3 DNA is TGTGCCAGCAGCCGAAGGGACAATTCCTATAATTCGCCC. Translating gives CASSRRDNSYNSP. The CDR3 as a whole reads CASSRRDNSYNSPLYF.

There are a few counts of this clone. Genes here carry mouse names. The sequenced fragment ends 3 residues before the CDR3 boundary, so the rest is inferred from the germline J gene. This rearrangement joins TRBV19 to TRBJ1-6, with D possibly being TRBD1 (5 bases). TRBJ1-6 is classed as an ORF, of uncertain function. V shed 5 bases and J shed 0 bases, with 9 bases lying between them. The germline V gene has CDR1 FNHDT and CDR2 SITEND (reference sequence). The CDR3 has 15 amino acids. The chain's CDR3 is CASRMGVSYNSPLYF. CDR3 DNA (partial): TGTGCCAGCAGGATGGGGGTTTCCTATAATTCGCCC.

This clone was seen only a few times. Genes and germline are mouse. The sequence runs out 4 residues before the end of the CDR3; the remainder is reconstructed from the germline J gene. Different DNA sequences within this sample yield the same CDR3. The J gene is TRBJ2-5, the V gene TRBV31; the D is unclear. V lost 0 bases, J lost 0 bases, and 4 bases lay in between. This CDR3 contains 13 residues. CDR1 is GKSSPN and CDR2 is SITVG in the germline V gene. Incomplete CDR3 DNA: TGTGCCTGGAGTCTGTACAACCAAGAC. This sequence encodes CAWSLYNQD. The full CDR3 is CAWSLYNQDTQYF.

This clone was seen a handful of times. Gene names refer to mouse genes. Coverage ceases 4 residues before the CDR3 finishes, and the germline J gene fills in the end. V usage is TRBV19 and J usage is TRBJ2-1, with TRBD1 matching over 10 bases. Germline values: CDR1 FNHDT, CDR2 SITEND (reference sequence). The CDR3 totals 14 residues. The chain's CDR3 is CASSTRDRGTEQFF. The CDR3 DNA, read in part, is TGTGCCAGCAGTACCCGGGACAGGGGTACT.

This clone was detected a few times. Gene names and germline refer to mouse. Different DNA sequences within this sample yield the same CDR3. The CDR3 sequence is CASSQDRLGGAETLYF. The CDR3 DNA, read in part, is TGTGCCAGCAGCCAAGATCGACTGGGGGGTGCAGAA. This chain joins TRBV5 and TRBJ2-3, with TRBD2 identical over 9 bases. The read terminates 4 residues ahead of where the CDR3 ends, so the germline J gene completes it. Per the germline V gene, CDR1 is LGHNA and CDR2 is YNLKQL (reference sequence). The V gene end was trimmed by 0 bases and the J gene end by 1 base; junction bases not matched to a gene: 2. This CDR3 has 16 residues.

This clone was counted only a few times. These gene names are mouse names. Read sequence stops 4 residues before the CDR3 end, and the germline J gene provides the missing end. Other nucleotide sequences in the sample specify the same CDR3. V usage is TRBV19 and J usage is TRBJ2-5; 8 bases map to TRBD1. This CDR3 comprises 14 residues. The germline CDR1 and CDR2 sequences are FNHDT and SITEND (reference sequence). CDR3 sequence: CASSPRTGRDTQYF. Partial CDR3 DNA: TGTGCCAGCAGTCCCAGGACAGGGCGGGAC.

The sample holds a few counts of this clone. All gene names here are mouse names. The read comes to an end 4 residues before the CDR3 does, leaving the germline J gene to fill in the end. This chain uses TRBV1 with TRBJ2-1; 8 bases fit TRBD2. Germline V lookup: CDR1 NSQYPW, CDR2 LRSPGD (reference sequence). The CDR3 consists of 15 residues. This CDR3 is CTCSAVWGDLAEQFF. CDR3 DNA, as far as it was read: TGCACCTGCAGTGCAGTCTGGGGGGATCTGGCT. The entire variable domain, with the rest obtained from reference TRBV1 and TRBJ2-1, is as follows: VTLLEQNPRWRLVPRGQAVNLRCILKNSQYPWMSWYQQDLQKQLQWLFTLRSPGDKEVKSLPGADYLATRVTDTELRLQVANMSQGRTLYCTCSAVWGDLAEQFFGPGTRLTVL.

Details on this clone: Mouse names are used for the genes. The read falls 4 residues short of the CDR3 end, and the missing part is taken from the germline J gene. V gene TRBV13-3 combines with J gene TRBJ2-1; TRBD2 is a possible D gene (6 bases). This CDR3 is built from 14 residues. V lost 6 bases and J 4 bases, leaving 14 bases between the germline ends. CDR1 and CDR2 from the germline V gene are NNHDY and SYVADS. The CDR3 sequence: CASKGLGEYAEQFF. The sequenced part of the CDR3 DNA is TGTGCCAGCAAGGGATTGGGGGAGTATGCT.

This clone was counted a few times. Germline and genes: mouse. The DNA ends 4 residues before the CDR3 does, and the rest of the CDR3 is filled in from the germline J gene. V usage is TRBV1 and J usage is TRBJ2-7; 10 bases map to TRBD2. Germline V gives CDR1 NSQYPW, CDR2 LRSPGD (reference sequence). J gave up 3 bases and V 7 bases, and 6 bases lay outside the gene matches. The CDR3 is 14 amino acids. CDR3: CTCTPDWGNYEQYF. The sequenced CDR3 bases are TGCACCTGCACCCCGGACTGGGGGAACTAT.

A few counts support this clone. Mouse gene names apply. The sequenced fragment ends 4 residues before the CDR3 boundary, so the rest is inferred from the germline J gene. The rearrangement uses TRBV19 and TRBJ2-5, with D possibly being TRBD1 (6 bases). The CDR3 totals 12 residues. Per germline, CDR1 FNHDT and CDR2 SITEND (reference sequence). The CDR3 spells CASKARGDTQYF. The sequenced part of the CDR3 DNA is TGTGCCAGCAAAGCCAGGGGAGAC.

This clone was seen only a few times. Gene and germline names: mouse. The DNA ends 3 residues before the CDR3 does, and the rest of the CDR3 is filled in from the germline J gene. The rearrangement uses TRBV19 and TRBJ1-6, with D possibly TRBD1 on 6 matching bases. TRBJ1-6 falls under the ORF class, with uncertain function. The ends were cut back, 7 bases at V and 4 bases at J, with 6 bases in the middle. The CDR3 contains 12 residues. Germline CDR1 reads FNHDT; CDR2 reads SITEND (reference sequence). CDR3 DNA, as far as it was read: TGTGCCAGCGGGACATATAATTCGCCC. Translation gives CASGTYNSP. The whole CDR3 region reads CASGTYNSPLYF.

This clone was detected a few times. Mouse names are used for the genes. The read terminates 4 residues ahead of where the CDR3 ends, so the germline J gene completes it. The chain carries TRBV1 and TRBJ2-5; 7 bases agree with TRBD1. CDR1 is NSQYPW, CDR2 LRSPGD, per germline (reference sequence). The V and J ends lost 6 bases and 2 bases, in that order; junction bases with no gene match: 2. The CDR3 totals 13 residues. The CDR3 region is CTCRQGPQDTQYF. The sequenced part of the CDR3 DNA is TGCACCTGCAGACAGGGGCCCCAAGAC.

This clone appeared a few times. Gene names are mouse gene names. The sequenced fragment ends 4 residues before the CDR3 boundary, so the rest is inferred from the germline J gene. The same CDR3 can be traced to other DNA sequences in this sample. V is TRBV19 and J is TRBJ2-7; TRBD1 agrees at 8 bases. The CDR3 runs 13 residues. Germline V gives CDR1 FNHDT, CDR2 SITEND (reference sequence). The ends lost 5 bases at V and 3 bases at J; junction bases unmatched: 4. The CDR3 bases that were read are TGTGCCAGCAGCCCCGGACAGGGCTAT. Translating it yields CASSPGQGY. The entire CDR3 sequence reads CASSPGQGYEQYF.

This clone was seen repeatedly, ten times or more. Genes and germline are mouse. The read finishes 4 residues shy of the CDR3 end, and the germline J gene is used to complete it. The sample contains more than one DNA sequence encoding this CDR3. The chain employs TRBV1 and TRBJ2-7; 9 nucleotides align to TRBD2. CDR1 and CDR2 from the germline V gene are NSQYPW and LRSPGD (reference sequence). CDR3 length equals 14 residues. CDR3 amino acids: CTCSAGWGGYEQYF. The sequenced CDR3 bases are TGCACCTGCAGTGCAGGCTGGGGGGGGTAT.

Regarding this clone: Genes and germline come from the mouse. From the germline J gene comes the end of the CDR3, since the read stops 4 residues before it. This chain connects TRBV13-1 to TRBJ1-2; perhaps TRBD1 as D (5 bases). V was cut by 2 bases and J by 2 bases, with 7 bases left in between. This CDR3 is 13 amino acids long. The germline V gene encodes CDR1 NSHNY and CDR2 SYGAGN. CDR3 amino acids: CASSEPGNSDYTF. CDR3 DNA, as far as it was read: TGTGCCAGCAGTGAGCCAGGGAACTCC.

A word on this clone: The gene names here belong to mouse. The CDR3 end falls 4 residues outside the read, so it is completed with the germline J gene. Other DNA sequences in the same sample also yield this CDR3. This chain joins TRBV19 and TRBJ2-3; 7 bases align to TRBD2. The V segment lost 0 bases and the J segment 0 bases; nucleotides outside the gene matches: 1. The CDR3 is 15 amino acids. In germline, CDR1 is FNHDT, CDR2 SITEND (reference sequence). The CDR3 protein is CASSIAGGSAETLYF. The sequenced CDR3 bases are TGTGCCAGCAGTATAGCTGGGGGTAGTGCAGAA.

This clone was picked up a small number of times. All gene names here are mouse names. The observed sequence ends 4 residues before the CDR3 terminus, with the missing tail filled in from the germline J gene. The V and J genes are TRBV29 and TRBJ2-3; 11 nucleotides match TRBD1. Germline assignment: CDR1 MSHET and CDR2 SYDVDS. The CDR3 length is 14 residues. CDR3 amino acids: CAGQGALSAETLYF. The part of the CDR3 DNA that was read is TGTGCCGGACAGGGGGCGCTGAGTGCAGAA.

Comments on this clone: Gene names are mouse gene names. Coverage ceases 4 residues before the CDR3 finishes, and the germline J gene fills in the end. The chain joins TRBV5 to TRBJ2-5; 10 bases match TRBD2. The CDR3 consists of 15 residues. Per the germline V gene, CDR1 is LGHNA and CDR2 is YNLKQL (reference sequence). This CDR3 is CASSPDWGEGDTQYF. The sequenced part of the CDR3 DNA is TGTGCCAGCAGCCCCGACTGGGGGGAGGGGGAC.

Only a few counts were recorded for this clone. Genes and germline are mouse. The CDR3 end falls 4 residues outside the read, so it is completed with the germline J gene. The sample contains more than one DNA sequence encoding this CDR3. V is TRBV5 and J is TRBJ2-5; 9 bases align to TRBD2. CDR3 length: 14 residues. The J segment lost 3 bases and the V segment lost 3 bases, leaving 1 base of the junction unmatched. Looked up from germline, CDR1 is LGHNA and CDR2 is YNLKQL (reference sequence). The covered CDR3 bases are TGTGCCAGCAGCCAGGACTGGGGTCAAGAC. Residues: CASSQDWGQD. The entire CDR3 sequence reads CASSQDWGQDTQYF.

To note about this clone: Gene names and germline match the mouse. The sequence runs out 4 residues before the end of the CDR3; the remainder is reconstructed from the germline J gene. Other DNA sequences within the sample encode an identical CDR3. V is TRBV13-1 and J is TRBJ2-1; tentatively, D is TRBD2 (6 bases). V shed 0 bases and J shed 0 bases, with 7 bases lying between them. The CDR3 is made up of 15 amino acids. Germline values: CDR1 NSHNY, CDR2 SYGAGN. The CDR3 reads CASSDAGGNYAEQFF. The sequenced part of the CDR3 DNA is TGTGCCAGCAGTGATGCGGGGGGTAACTATGCT.

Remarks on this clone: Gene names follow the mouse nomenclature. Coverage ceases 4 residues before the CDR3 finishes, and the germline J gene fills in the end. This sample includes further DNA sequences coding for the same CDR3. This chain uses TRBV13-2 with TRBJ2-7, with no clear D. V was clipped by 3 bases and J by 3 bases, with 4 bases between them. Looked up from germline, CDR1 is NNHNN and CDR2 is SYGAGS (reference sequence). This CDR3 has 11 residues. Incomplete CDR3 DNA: TGTGCCAGCGGTGCTGGCTAT. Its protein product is CASGAGY. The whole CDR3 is CASGAGYEQYF.

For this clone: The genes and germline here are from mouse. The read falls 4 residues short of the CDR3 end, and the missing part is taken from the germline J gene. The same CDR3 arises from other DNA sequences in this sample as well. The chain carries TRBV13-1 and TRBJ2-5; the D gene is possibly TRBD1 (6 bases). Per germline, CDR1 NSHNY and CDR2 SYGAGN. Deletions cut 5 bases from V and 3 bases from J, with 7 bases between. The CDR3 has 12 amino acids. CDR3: CASRDSQDTQYF. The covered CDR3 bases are TGTGCCAGCAGGGACAGTCAAGAC.

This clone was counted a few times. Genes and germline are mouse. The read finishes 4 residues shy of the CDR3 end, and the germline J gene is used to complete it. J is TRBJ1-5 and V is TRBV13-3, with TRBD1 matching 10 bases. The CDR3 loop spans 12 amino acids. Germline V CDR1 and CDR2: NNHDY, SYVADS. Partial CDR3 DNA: TGTGCCAGCAGAGACAGGGGGCGA. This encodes CASRDRGR. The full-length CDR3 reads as CASRDRGRAPLF.

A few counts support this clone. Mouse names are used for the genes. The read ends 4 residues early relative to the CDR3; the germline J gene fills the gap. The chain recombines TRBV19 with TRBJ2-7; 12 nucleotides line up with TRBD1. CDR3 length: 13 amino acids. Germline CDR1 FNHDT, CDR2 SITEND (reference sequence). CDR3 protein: CASSGTGGNEQYF. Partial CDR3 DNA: TGTGCCAGCAGCGGGACAGGGGGCAAT.

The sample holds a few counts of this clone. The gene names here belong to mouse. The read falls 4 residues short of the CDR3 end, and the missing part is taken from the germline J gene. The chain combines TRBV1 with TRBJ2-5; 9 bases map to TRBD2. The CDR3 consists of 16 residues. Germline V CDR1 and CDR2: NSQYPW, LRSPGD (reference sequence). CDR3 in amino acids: CTCSADYGGALDTQYF. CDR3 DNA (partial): TGCACCTGCAGTGCAGATTATGGGGGGGCGCTGGAC. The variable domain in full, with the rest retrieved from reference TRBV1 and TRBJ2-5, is VTLLEQNPRWRLVPRGQAVNLRCILKNSQYPWMSWYQQDLQKQLQWLFTLRSPGDKEVKSLPGADYLATRVTDTELRLQVANMSQGRTLYCTCSADYGGALDTQYFGPGTRLLVL.

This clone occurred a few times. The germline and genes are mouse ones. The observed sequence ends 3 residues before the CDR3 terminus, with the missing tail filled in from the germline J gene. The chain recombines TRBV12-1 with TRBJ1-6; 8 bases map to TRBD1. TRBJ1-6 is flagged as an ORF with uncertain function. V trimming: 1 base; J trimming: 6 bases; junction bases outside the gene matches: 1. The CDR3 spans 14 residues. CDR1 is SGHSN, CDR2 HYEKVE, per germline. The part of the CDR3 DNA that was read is TGTGCCAGCTCTCTGGGGACAGGTAATTCGCCC. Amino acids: CASSLGTGNSP. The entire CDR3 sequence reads CASSLGTGNSPLYF.

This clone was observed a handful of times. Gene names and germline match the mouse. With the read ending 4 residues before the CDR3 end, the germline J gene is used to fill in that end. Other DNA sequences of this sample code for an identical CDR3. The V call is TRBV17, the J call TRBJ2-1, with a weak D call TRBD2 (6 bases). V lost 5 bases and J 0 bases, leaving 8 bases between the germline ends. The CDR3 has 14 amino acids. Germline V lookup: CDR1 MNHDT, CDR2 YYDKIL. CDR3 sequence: CASSLLGNYAEQFF. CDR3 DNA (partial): TGTGCTAGCAGTCTACTGGGTAACTATGCT.